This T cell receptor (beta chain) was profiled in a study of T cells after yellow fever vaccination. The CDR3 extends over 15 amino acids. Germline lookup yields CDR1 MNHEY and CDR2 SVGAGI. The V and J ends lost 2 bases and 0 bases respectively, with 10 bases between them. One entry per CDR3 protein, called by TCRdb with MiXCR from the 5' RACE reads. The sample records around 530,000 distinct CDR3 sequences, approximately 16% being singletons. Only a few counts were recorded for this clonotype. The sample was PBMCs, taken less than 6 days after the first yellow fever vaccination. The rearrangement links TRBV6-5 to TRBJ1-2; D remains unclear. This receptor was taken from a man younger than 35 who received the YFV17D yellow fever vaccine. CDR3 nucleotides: TGTGCCAGCAGTTACCTGGACGGAGCTAACTATGGCTACACCTTC. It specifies CASSYLDGANYGYTF.